The 30 T cell receptor beta chains below were found in one sample sequenced in a study of blood T cell repertoires in COVID-19. TCRdb's table, derived via immunoSEQ multiplex PCR, lists solely in-frame clones and lacks some. In the table there are some 390,000 clones, more than 75% of which are singletons. The sample comprised peripheral blood. These receptors came from a woman aged 55-70 years with COVID-19, enrolled during active disease.

The CDR3 nucleotides read TGTGCCAGCAGCTTAGCCCCGGGACAGGATTCACCCCTCCACTTT. The encoded protein is CASSLAPGQDSPLHF. V gene TRBV13 combines with J gene TRBJ1-6, with TRBD1 identical over 8 bases. The CDR3 is made up of 15 amino acids. Germline CDR1 PRHDT, CDR2 FYEKMQ (reference sequence). V dropped 1 base and J dropped 8; count of bases not matched to a gene: 4. The full variable domain, rest sourced from reference TRBV13 and TRBJ1-6, is AAGVIQSPRHLIKEKRETATLKCYPIPRHDTVYWYQQGPGQDPQFLISFYEKMQSDKGSIPDRFSAQQFSDYHSELNMSSLELGDSALYFCASSLAPGQDSPLHFGNGTRLTVT.

CDR3 DNA sequence: TGTGCCAGCAGTTTGAGAGGGGGCGTGGGCACTGAAGCTTTCTTT. It yields the protein CASSLRGGVGTEAFF. The gene calls are TRBV28 and TRBJ1-1; 7 bases match TRBD1. V trimming: 3 bases; J trimming: 4 bases; junction bases outside the gene matches: 8. The CDR3 is 15 residues long. Germline V gives CDR1 MDHEN, CDR2 SYDVKM.

This clone showed up just once. The rearrangement joins TRBV9 to TRBJ1-5; D gene unclear. CDR3 length equals 15 residues. Germline values: CDR1 SGDLS, CDR2 YYNGEE. V was cut by 4 bases and J by 4 bases, with 15 bases left in between. The CDR3 region is CASSFSGLTNQPQHF. CDR3 nucleotides: TGTGCCAGCAGCTTCTCGGGTCTTACTAATCAGCCCCAGCATTTT.

The chain recombines TRBV7-6 with TRBJ2-3; perhaps TRBD1 as D (8 bases). Germline V CDR1 and CDR2: SGHVS, FNYEAQ. The CDR3 has 15 amino acids. Trimming removed 6 bases at V and 4 bases at J, with 17 bases between. In DNA form, the CDR3 reads TGTGCCAGCAGTTACGGACAGGGAGGGGCAGATACGCAGTATTTT. It encodes CASSYGQGGADTQYF.

This clone occurred a few times. The V and J genes are TRBV7-9 and TRBJ2-7; 8 positions match TRBD1. V was pared by 5 bases and J by 3 bases, with 12 bases of the junction left unmatched. CDR1 is SEHNR and CDR2 is FQNEAQ in the germline V gene (reference sequence). The CDR3 is 16 residues long. The CDR3 DNA reads as TGTGCCAGCAGCCAAGGGGTCCAGGGGGCGGACTACGAGCAGTACTTC. It specifies CASSQGVQGADYEQYF.

This rearrangement joins TRBV5-4 to TRBJ2-5; the D gene is possibly TRBD1 (5 bases). This CDR3 spans 14 amino acids. Germline lookup yields CDR1 SGHNT and CDR2 YYREEE (reference sequence). V lost 2 bases and J 5 bases, leaving 13 bases between the germline ends. The CDR3 spells CASSFPGIVETQYF. The DNA of the CDR3 is TGTGCCAGCAGCTTCCCAGGGATTGTGGAGACCCAGTACTTC.

This chain uses TRBV5-1 with TRBJ1-1; 7 nucleotides line up with TRBD1. Germline V CDR1 and CDR2: SGHRS, YFSETQ. This CDR3 is 15 amino acids long. Trimming at V came to 2 bases and at J to 3 bases, leaving 7 bases not matched to a gene. The chain's CDR3 is CASSLPGGRDTEAFF. For the CDR3, the DNA is TGCGCCAGCAGCTTACCAGGGGGTCGGGACACTGAAGCTTTCTTT.

As concerns this clone: Different DNA sequences within this sample yield the same CDR3. The genes are TRBV5-1 and TRBJ1-1, with 7 bases fitting TRBD1. Germline values: CDR1 SGHRS, CDR2 YFSETQ. The CDR3 consists of 15 residues. V lost 0 bases, J lost 0 bases, and 2 bases stayed unmatched. CDR3 sequence (DNA): TGCGCCAGCAGCTTGGGGGACAGAATGAACACTGAAGCTTTCTTT. Encoded protein: CASSLGDRMNTEAFF. Drawing the rest from reference TRBV5-1 and TRBJ1-1, the complete variable domain is KAGVTQTPRYLIKTRGQQVTLSCSPISGHRSVSWYQQTPGQGLQFLFEYFSETQRNKGNFPGRFSGRQFSNSRSEMNVSTLELGDSALYLCASSLGDRMNTEAFFGQGTRLTVV.

The chain is built from TRBV6-5 and TRBJ1-6, with D maybe TRBD1 (6 bases). Trimming left V 2 bases short and J 8 bases short, with 10 bases between. This CDR3 spans 14 amino acids. Germline CDR1 reads MNHEY; CDR2 reads SVGAGI. The CDR3 sequence: CASSYARQDSPLHF. The CDR3 DNA is TGTGCCAGCAGTTACGCTAGACAGGATTCACCCCTCCACTTT.

This sequence joins TRBV19 and TRBJ2-5; TRBD2 might be the D (6 bases). The CDR3 sequence is 17 residues long. V lost 5 bases and J 1 base, leaving 20 bases between the germline ends. The V gene's germline CDR1 is LNHDA and CDR2 SQIVND (reference sequence). CDR3 DNA sequence: TGTGCCAGTAGTCGCACTAGCCCGATGGCGATCCAAGAGACCCAGTACTTC. The encoded protein is CASSRTSPMAIQETQYF.

The chain employs TRBV7-3 and TRBJ2-2; 12 positions match TRBD2. The V and J ends lost 5 bases and 6 bases, in that order; junction bases with no gene match: 10. The CDR3 spans 17 residues. Looked up from germline, CDR1 is SGHTA and CDR2 is FQGTGA. The CDR3 region has the DNA TGTGCCAGCAGCAAATCCTCCGGACTAGCGGGACCCGGGGAGCTGTTTTTT. Translating it yields CASSKSSGLAGPGELFF. The full variable domain, its missing parts supplied by reference TRBV7-3 and TRBJ2-2, is GAGVSQTPSNKVTEKGKYVELRCDPISGHTALYWYRQSLGQGPEFLIYFQGTGAADDSGLPNDRFFAVRPEGSVSTLKIQRTERGDSAVYLCASSKSSGLAGPGELFFGEGSRLTVL.

The chain joins TRBV5-1 to TRBJ1-4; possibly TRBD1 for D (5 bases). Germline assignment: CDR1 SGHRS and CDR2 YFSETQ. V lost 2 bases, J lost 3 bases, and 8 bases lay in between. This CDR3 contains 14 residues. The DNA of the CDR3 is TGCGCCAGCAGCTTTGGAGGGGCTAATGAAAAACTGTTTTTT. Translation: CASSFGGANEKLFF.

This clone is a singleton in its sample. The CDR3 sequence is CASTRQGAIDTGELFF. CDR3 in DNA: TGCGCCAGCACTAGACAGGGGGCGATCGACACCGGGGAGCTGTTTTTT. The gene calls are TRBV5-1 and TRBJ2-2; 10 bases agree with TRBD1. Germline V gene data show CDR1 as SGHRS and CDR2 as YFSETQ. The CDR3 sequence is 16 residues long. J lost 3 bases, V lost 6 bases, and 8 bases had no gene match.

V is TRBV9 and J is TRBJ2-2; 9 positions agree with TRBD2. Germline loops: CDR1 SGDLS, CDR2 YYNGEE. The V gene end was trimmed by 0 bases and the J gene end by 7 bases; junction bases not matched to a gene: 7. This CDR3 is built from 16 residues. CDR3 region: CASSVAGTSRFGELFF. The CDR3 DNA reads TGTGCCAGCAGCGTAGCCGGGACTAGCAGGTTCGGGGAGCTGTTTTTT.

The chain employs TRBV7-3 and TRBJ1-6, with D unclear. This CDR3 has 14 residues. Germline CDR1 reads SGHTA; CDR2 reads FQGTGA. V lost 6 bases and J 0 bases, leaving 6 bases between the germline ends. CDR3 sequence (DNA): TGTGCCAGCAGGGAGAGCTCCTATAATTCACCCCTCCACTTT. It is translated as CASRESSYNSPLHF. Full variable domain (rest looked up from reference TRBV7-3 and TRBJ1-6): GAGVSQTPSNKVTEKGKYVELRCDPISGHTALYWYRQSLGQGPEFLIYFQGTGAADDSGLPNDRFFAVRPEGSVSTLKIQRTERGDSAVYLCASRESSYNSPLHFGNGTRLTVT.

This clone showed up just once. The chain carries TRBV5-4 and TRBJ2-5, with TRBD2 identical over 7 bases. The ends lost 3 bases at V and 5 bases at J; junction bases unmatched: 13. Germline V CDR1 and CDR2: SGHNT, YYREEE (reference sequence). This CDR3 contains 16 residues. The CDR3 bases are TGTGCCAGCAGCTACTCAAGGGCGGGGGTTCGGGAGACCCAGTACTTC. Protein product: CASSYSRAGVRETQYF.

J is TRBJ1-5 and V is TRBV27, with D perhaps TRBD1 (6 bases). The CDR3 loop spans 17 amino acids. Trimming left V 2 bases short and J 0 bases short, with 14 bases between. Germline CDR1 MNHEY, CDR2 SMNVEV (reference sequence). CDR3 bases: TGTGCCAGCAGTTTAACAGGGAGCCCCTATAGCAATCAGCCCCAGCATTTT. This encodes CASSLTGSPYSNQPQHF.

J is TRBJ1-3 and V is TRBV19; D not resolved. Germline V gene data show CDR1 as LNHDA and CDR2 as SQIVND (reference sequence). The CDR3 is made up of 14 amino acids. V shed 9 bases and J shed 6 bases, with 18 bases lying between them. Written as DNA, the CDR3 is TGTGCCAGCAAGAGTGCAGCGGAGGTAAACACCATATATTTT. Its translation: CASKSAAEVNTIYF.

The chain joins TRBV5-1 to TRBJ1-4; TRBD1 agrees at 10 bases. The CDR3 loop spans 14 amino acids. V dropped 3 bases and J dropped 16; count of bases not matched to a gene: 12. Germline V gene sequence: CDR1 SGHRS, CDR2 YFSETQ. CDR3 amino acids: CASSSDRGSRIPFF. The CDR3 coding sequence is TGCGCCAGCAGCTCGGACAGGGGGAGTAGGATACCGTTTTTT. The variable domain in full, completed from reference TRBV5-1 and TRBJ1-4, reads KAGVTQTPRYLIKTRGQQVTLSCSPISGHRSVSWYQQTPGQGLQFLFEYFSETQRNKGNFPGRFSGRQFSNSRSEMNVSTLELGDSALYLCASSSDRGSRIPFFGSGTQLSVL.

The chain carries TRBV24-1 and TRBJ2-1; 10 bases agree with TRBD1. In germline, CDR1 is KGHDR, CDR2 SFDVKD. V shed 7 bases and J 3 bases; nucleotides not matched to a gene: 2. The CDR3 loop spans 14 amino acids. Here the CDR3 reads CATRGDRGYNEQFF. The CDR3, as DNA: TGTGCCACCAGGGGGGACAGGGGCTACAATGAGCAGTTCTTC.

The chain combines TRBV11-3 with TRBJ2-7, with D unresolved. Trimming pared 1 base from V and 3 bases from J, leaving 7 bases between. The CDR3 runs 13 residues. CDR1 is SGHNT, CDR2 YENEEA, per germline. The CDR3 region has the DNA TGTGCCAGCAGCTTAGCTGAGAACTACGAGCAGTACTTC. This gives the protein CASSLAENYEQYF.

This chain joins TRBV4-2 and TRBJ1-1, with a possible D match to TRBD1 (5 bases). Germline CDR1 LGHNA, CDR2 YNFKEQ. This CDR3 has 12 amino acids. V was shortened by 0 bases and J by 10 bases, with 9 bases between the two germline ends. As DNA, the CDR3 is TGTGCCAGCAGCCAAGATCCGGGGGGAGCTTTCTTT. Amino acids: CASSQDPGGAFF.

This sequence joins TRBV24-1 and TRBJ1-5; 7 nucleotides align to TRBD1. The CDR3 has 15 amino acids. The germline V gene has CDR1 KGHDR and CDR2 SFDVKD. V shed 5 bases, J shed 4 bases, and the junction held 7 bases outside the gene matches. The CDR3 bases are TGTGCCACCAGTGCCGGTACAGGGGCAAATCAGCCCCAGCATTTT. This translates into CATSAGTGANQPQHF.

The V and J genes are TRBV5-6 and TRBJ2-3, with 10 bases aligning to TRBD2. Germline V gives CDR1 SGHDT, CDR2 YYEEEE. V trimming: 5 bases; J trimming: 5 bases; junction bases outside the gene matches: 8. This CDR3 has 15 residues. CDR3: CASRKTSGVKDTQYF. CDR3 sequence (DNA): TGTGCCAGCAGGAAAACTAGCGGGGTTAAAGATACGCAGTATTTT.

The gene calls are TRBV18 and TRBJ2-6; D is possibly TRBD2 (6 bases). The ends were cut back, 0 bases at V and 4 bases at J, with 13 bases in the middle. CDR3 length: 17 amino acids. CDR1 and CDR2 from the germline V gene are KGHSH and LQKENI. Here the CDR3 DNA reads TGTGCCAGCTCACCACCCTTCCAGGGACTCGGGGCCAACGTCCTGACTTTC. Translating gives CASSPPFQGLGANVLTF.

The rearrangement joins TRBV18 to TRBJ1-1; D gene ambiguous. CDR3 length: 14 residues. In germline, CDR1 is KGHSH, CDR2 LQKENI. V gave up 3 bases and J gave up 4 bases, with 12 bases separating them. The CDR3 nucleotides are TGTGCCAGCTCACCTAAGGGAGGAAGCACTGAAGCTTTCTTT. Its translation: CASSPKGGSTEAFF.

This chain joins TRBV5-4 and TRBJ1-5; 7 bases are a match to TRBD1. Germline CDR1 reads SGHNT; CDR2 reads YYREEE (reference sequence). There are 17 residues in the CDR3. The junction had 12 bases not matched to a gene; V was cut back by 0 bases and J by 6 bases. CDR3 loop: CASSLVSPGGNTQPQHF. The CDR3 DNA is TGTGCCAGCAGCTTGGTGTCCCCAGGGGGGAATACTCAGCCCCAGCATTTT.

The sample holds a few counts of this clone. The CDR3 here is CASSLNRVAGYGYTF. The DNA for the CDR3 is TGCGCCAGCAGCCTTAACAGGGTGGCAGGCTATGGCTACACCTTC. The V gene is TRBV5-1, the J gene TRBJ1-2; tentatively, D is TRBD1 (6 bases). The CDR3 is made up of 15 amino acids. V lost 4 bases and J lost 4, with 17 bases in between. Germline V CDR1 and CDR2: SGHRS, YFSETQ. The whole variable domain, filled in from reference TRBV5-1 and TRBJ1-2, reads KAGVTQTPRYLIKTRGQQVTLSCSPISGHRSVSWYQQTPGQGLQFLFEYFSETQRNKGNFPGRFSGRQFSNSRSEMNVSTLELGDSALYLCASSLNRVAGYGYTFGSGTRLTVV.

The rearrangement joins TRBV15 to TRBJ1-2; D is perhaps TRBD1 (5 bases). V was clipped by 3 bases and J by 7 bases, with 18 bases between them. The germline V gene encodes CDR1 LNHNV and CDR2 YYDKDF (reference sequence). This CDR3 comprises 15 residues. CDR3 DNA: TGTGCCACCAGCAGCCTCCAGGGTCAGGGAAGTGGCTACACCTTC. Translating gives CATSSLQGQGSGYTF.

V and J are TRBV3-1 (or the pseudogene TRBV3-2) and TRBJ2-7; D is undetermined. The V and J ends lost 0 bases and 0 bases respectively, with 3 bases between them. Germline CDR1 reads LGHDT; CDR2 reads YNNKEL (reference sequence). The CDR3 consists of 13 residues. This CDR3 is CASSQDNSYEQYF. In DNA form, the CDR3 reads TGTGCCAGCAGCCAAGACAACTCCTACGAGCAGTACTTC.